This T cell receptor (beta chain) was captured by sequencing in a study of T cells after posttransplantation cyclophosphamide. The CDR3 has 12 amino acids. Germline V gene lookup returns CDR1 SEHNR and CDR2 FQNEAQ (reference sequence). Trimming removed 2 bases from V and 6 bases from J, with 8 bases in between. About this clone itself: Its antigen remains unidentified.

The data were produced by immunoSEQ multiplex PCR, yet TCRdb's version contains in-frame clones alone and is incomplete. Of tens of thousands of clones listed, around 93% are singletons. Overall study results and limits: TRB clonality was highly associated with recipient CMV seropositivity and reactivation.

V and J are TRBV7-9 and TRBJ2-7; unclear D gene. This sequence was found in a woman in her thirties in good health and a related stem cell transplant donor. Source material: PBMCs. CDR3 protein: CASSLSLTEQYF. CDR3 nucleotide sequence: TGTGCCAGCAGCTTAAGTTTGACCGAGCAGTACTTC.